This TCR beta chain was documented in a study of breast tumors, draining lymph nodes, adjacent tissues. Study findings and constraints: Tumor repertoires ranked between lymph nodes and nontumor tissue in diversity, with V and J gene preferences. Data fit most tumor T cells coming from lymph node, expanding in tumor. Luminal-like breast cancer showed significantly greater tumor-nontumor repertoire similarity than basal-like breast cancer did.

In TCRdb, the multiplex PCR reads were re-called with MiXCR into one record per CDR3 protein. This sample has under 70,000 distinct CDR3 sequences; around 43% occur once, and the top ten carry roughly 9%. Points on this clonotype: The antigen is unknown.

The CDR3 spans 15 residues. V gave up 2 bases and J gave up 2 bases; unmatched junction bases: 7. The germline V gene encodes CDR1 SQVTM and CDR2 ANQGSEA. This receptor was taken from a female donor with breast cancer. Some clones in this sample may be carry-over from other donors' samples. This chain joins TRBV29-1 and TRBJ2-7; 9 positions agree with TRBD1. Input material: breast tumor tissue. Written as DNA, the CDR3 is TGCAGCGTTGAAATAATGGGACAGGGAGCCTACGAGCAGTACTTC. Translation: CSVEIMGQGAYEQYF.